Below, one T cell receptor beta chain is given with its context. Antigen: not known. Trimming took off 10 bases at V and 6 bases at J, with 14 bases between the two ends. Germline loops: CDR1 ENHRY, CDR2 SYGVKD. The CDR3 spans 12 residues. It was cDNA, reverse transcribed from extracted RNA, that served as the sequencing template. Here immunoSEQ multiplex PCR was the method, and the copy in TCRdb shows in-frame clones only, minus some. In the table there are under 350,000 clones, 58% of which are singletons. The treatment is: oral pan-JAK inhibitor, 5-10 mg twice daily. Both peripheral blood and punch biopsies of lesional scalp skin were obtained from patients who had alopecia areata. This sample is drawn from a study of CD8+ T cells in alopecia areata. Overall study context: Twice a day, 5 to 10 mg of oral tofacitinib was administered to treated patients.

Study results and caveats: Both scalp clonality and the expanded CD8+ clones among the top 100 showed a significant decrease with tofacitinib. The study found higher clonality in lesional than normal scalp, especially in alopecia totalis/universalis.

The clonotype comes from a human donor with alopecia areata. Sequenced here: CD4+ T cells sorted from blood, sampled at week 24, from a patient treated with tofacitinib. V gene TRBV10-3 combines with J gene TRBJ2-3, with D possibly TRBD2 on 6 matching bases. The CDR3, as DNA: TGTGCCACCCGCGGGGCCCTCGATACGCAGTATTTT. Encoded protein: CATRGALDTQYF.